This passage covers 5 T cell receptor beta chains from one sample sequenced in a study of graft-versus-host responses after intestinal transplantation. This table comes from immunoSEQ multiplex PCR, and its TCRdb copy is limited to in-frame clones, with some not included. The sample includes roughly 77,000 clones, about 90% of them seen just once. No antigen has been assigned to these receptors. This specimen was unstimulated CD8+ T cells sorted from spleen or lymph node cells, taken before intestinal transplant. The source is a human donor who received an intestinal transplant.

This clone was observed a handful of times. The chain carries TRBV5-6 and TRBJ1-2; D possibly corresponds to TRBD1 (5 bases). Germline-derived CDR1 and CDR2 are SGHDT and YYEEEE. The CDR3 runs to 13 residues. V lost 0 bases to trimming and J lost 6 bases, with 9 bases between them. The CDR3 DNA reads TGTGCCAGCAGCTTGGGGGGCCCGAATGGCTACACCTTC. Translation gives CASSLGGPNGYTF.

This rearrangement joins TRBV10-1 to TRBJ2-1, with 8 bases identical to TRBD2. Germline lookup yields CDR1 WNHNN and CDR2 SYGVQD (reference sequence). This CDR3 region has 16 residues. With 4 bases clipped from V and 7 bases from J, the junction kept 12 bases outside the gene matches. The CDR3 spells CASSAFGGRHRNEQFF. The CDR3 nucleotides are TGCGCCAGCAGTGCCTTTGGCGGGAGGCATAGGAATGAGCAGTTCTTC.

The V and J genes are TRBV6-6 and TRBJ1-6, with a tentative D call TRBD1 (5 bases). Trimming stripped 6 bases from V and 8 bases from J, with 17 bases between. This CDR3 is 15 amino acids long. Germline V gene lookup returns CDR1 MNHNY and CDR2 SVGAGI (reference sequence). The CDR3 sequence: CASSREGRGDSPLHF. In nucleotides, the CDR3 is TGTGCCAGCAGCCGAGAAGGACGGGGGGATTCACCCCTCCACTTT.

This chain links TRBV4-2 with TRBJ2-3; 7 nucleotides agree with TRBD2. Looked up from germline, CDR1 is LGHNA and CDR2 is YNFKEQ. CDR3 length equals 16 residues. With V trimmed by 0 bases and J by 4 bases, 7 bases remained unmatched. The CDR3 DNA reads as TGTGCCAGCAGCCAAGAACTAACGGGAGGTGCAGATACGCAGTATTTT. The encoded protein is CASSQELTGGADTQYF.

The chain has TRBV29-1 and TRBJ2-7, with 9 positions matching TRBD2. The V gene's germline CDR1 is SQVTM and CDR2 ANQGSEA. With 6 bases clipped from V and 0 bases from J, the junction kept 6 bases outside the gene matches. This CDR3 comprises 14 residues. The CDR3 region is CSVGTSGFSYEQYF. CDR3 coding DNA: TGCAGCGTCGGCACTAGCGGGTTCTCCTACGAGCAGTACTTC.